The 10 T cell receptor beta chains below were found in one sample sequenced in a study of T cells in women clearing cervical HPV infection. Measured with immunoSEQ multiplex PCR; TCRdb has only the in-frame clones, and not every one. The sample's table shows 25,000 to 35,000 clones. The sequenced sample consisted of blood buffy coat. The source is a woman aged 18-70 years with a cervical HPV16 infection that either progressed to CIN3+ or cleared (not recorded which).

Of note for this clone: The read ends 3 residues shy of where the CDR3 ends; the end is completed using the germline J gene. V and J are TRBV7-9 and TRBJ2-3, with a possible D match to TRBD2 (6 bases). This CDR3 has 13 residues. Germline assignment: CDR1 SEHNR and CDR2 FQNEAQ (reference sequence). Here the CDR3 reads CASSLGGGETQYF. The sequenced part of the CDR3 DNA is TGTGCCAGCAGCTTGGGGGGTGGGGAGACG. Together with reference TRBV7-9 and TRBJ2-3, the CDR3 gives the full variable domain: DTGVSQNPRHKITKRGQNVTFRCDPISEHNRLYWYRQTLGQGPEFLTYFQNEAQLEKSRLLSDRFSAERPKGSFSTLEIQRTEQGDSAMYLCASSLGGGETQYFGPGTRLTVL.

To note about this clone: The read terminates 3 residues before the CDR3 end, so the remaining end is supplied by the germline J gene. The chain uses TRBV20-1 and TRBJ2-1; TRBD2 matches at 10 bases. With V trimmed by 6 bases and J by 8 bases, 10 bases remained unmatched. CDR1 DFQATT and CDR2 SNEGSKA come from the germline V gene (reference sequence). The CDR3 sequence is 14 residues long. The sequenced CDR3 bases are TGCAGTGCGGGCCCTAGCGGGAGTAGCGATGAG. This sequence encodes CSAGPSGSSDE. In full, the CDR3 reads CSAGPSGSSDEQFF.

Notes on this clone: The CDR3 goes on 3 residues after the read ends, and that part is filled in from the germline J gene. The V gene is TRBV7-9, the J gene TRBJ1-6; 7 positions match TRBD1. Germline V CDR1 and CDR2: SEHNR, FQNEAQ (reference sequence). V was pared by 1 base and J by 10 bases, with 4 bases of the junction left unmatched. The CDR3 consists of 14 residues. Partial CDR3 DNA: TGTGCCAGCAGCTTAGGAGGGGGCGCATCACCC. The encoded protein is CASSLGGGASP. The CDR3 reads in full as CASSLGGGASPLHF. Looking up the rest from reference TRBV7-9 and TRBJ1-6 gives the full variable domain: DTGVSQNPRHKITKRGQNVTFRCDPISEHNRLYWYRQTLGQGPEFLTYFQNEAQLEKSRLLSDRFSAERPKGSFSTLEIQRTEQGDSAMYLCASSLGGGASPLHFGNGTRLTVT.

For this clone: The read ends 3 residues early relative to the CDR3; the germline J gene fills the gap. The chain employs TRBV6-2 or TRBV6-3 and TRBJ2-7; D gene ambiguous. V lost 5 bases to trimming and J lost 3 bases, with 8 bases between them. The CDR3 contains 12 residues. CDR1 and CDR2 from the germline V gene are MNHEY and SVGEGT. The CDR3: CASSALGYEQYF. The covered CDR3 bases are TGTGCCAGCAGTGCCCTCGGCTACGAG.

Details on this clone: The sequenced fragment ends 3 residues before the CDR3 boundary, so the rest is inferred from the germline J gene. J is TRBJ2-3 and V is TRBV29-1, with 8 bases that match TRBD2. Germline V lookup: CDR1 SQVTM, CDR2 ANQGSEA. The CDR3 runs to 13 residues. V dropped 7 bases and J dropped 4; count of bases not matched to a gene: 7. The CDR3 protein is CSAMTSEADTQYF. The sequenced CDR3 bases are TGCAGCGCCATGACTAGCGAGGCAGATACG.

Concerning this clone itself: With the read ending 3 residues before the CDR3 end, the germline J gene is used to fill in that end. The rearrangement joins TRBV19 to TRBJ1-1; 7 bases agree with TRBD1. Unmatched junction bases numbered 6, after V lost 4 bases and J lost 1 base. CDR1 is LNHDA and CDR2 is SQIVND in the germline V gene (reference sequence). The CDR3 loop spans 15 amino acids. The DNA read from the CDR3 is TGTGCCAGTAGTACGACAGGGACGGAGAACACTGAA. It is translated as CASSTTGTENTE. The whole CDR3 protein is CASSTTGTENTEAFF.

CDR3 in amino acids: CASNLPGQGASGQYF. The DNA read from the CDR3 is TGTGCCAGCAACCTACCGGGACAGGGGGCGAGTGGT. The chain is built from TRBV7-9 and TRBJ2-4; 12 bases map to TRBD1. Coverage ceases 3 residues before the CDR3 finishes, and the germline J gene fills in the end. This CDR3 has 15 amino acids. CDR1 and CDR2 (germline): SEHNR, FQNEAQ (reference sequence).

A note on this clone: The read terminates 3 residues before the CDR3 end, so the remaining end is supplied by the germline J gene. The rearrangement links TRBV19 to TRBJ1-1, with 9 bases fitting TRBD1. V dropped 4 bases and J dropped 4; count of bases not matched to a gene: 7. The CDR3 runs to 15 residues. Germline assignment: CDR1 LNHDA and CDR2 SQIVND (reference sequence). The CDR3 loop is CASSREHRGLTEAFF. The part of the CDR3 DNA that was read is TGTGCCAGTAGTAGAGAACACAGGGGGCTCACTGAA.

On this clone: At one of its ends the junction is not consistent with the germline gene, which may arise from a read error. The read terminates 3 residues before the CDR3 end, so the remaining end is supplied by the germline J gene. V gene TRBV5-1 combines with J gene TRBJ1-2, with 11 bases that match TRBD1. The CDR3 is 17 residues long. Germline V CDR1 and CDR2: SGHRS, YFSETQ. CDR3 residues: CASSLGTGGAGLYVYTF. The CDR3 DNA, read in part, is TGCGCCAGCAGCTTGGGGACAGGGGGCGCGGGCCTGTATGTC.

About this clone itself: The sequenced fragment ends 3 residues before the CDR3 boundary, so the rest is inferred from the germline J gene. This chain links TRBV5-6 with TRBJ2-3; the D is unclear. Trimming took 2 bases from V and 4 from J, leaving 11 bases between them. Germline V gives CDR1 SGHDT, CDR2 YYEEEE. The CDR3 consists of 14 residues. The CDR3 loop reads CASSFAVRADTQYF. The sequenced part of the CDR3 DNA is TGTGCCAGCAGCTTTGCTGTTAGAGCAGATACG.